These 9 T cell receptor beta chains were all obtained from the same sample, sequenced in a study of cytomegalovirus exposure and HLA in healthy donors. The PCR used 60 Vbeta and 13 Jbeta primers. Assay: immunoSEQ multiplex PCR; the TCRdb copy retains only in-frame clones and omits some. The clone table shows about 130,000 clones, with the ten largest holding roughly 1.6%. Source material: PBMCs. These TCRs come from a woman aged 40-49 years in good health and CMV-seronegative.

Points on this clone: Germline is not matched at one junction end, which may reflect a read error. The V and J genes are TRBV7-7 and TRBJ2-5, with 9 bases aligning to TRBD1. Gene TRBJ2-7 matches the end of the DNA better, so the J call may be wrong. The germline CDR1 and CDR2 sequences are SSHAT and FNYEAQ (reference sequence). CDR3 length equals 13 residues. The CDR3 here is CASSLTGGYEQYF. For the CDR3, the DNA is TGTGCTAGCAGCTTGACAGGGGGCTACGAGCAGTACTTC.

As DNA, the CDR3 is TGTGCCAGCAGGGTGGACAGTGACACTGAAGCTTTCTTT. This translates into CASRVDSDTEAFF. The chain is built from TRBV2 and TRBJ1-1; tentatively, D is TRBD1 (6 bases). With 6 bases removed from V and 3 bases from J, the gap between germline ends came to 11 bases. Germline lookup yields CDR1 SNHLY and CDR2 FYNNEI. There are 13 residues in the CDR3.

The CDR3 sequence is CASSETSGQPQHF. For the CDR3, the DNA is TGTGCCAGCAGTGAAACTTCCGGTCAGCCCCAGCATTTT. This sequence joins TRBV6-1 and TRBJ1-5; D not resolved. The CDR3 totals 13 residues. The germline V gene has CDR1 MNHNS and CDR2 SASEGT. Trimming stripped 2 bases from V and 6 bases from J, with 8 bases between.

The chain employs TRBV7-2 and TRBJ1-2; TRBD1 might be the D (5 bases). The germline CDR1 and CDR2 sequences are SGHTA and FQGNSA. V lost 1 base to trimming and J lost 3 bases, with 6 bases between them. The CDR3 runs to 13 residues. As DNA, the CDR3 is TGTGCCAGCAGCTTAGGACAGTACTATGGCTACACCTTC. As protein: CASSLGQYYGYTF.

The genes are TRBV6-1 and TRBJ2-3; 13 bases agree with TRBD2. J was trimmed by 6 bases and V by 5 bases; bases with no gene match: 5. Germline values: CDR1 MNHNS, CDR2 SASEGT. The CDR3 loop spans 15 amino acids. The DNA of the CDR3 is TGTGCCAGCAGTAGGACTAGCGGGGGCCGGGATACGCAGTATTTT. Translated: CASSRTSGGRDTQYF.

The chain has TRBV7-3 and TRBJ2-3; D is perhaps TRBD2 (5 bases). There are 14 residues in the CDR3. V dropped 6 bases and J dropped 4 bases, with 14 bases sitting between them. Germline-derived CDR1 and CDR2 are SGHTA and FQGTGA. The CDR3 sequence: CASSMDSPPDTQYF. CDR3 in DNA: TGTGCCAGCAGTATGGACTCCCCGCCAGATACGCAGTATTTT.

The chain uses TRBV28 and TRBJ1-2, with D possibly matching TRBD1 (6 bases). Germline V CDR1 and CDR2: MDHEN, SYDVKM. V was pared by 6 bases and J by 4 bases, with 21 bases between. The CDR3 loop spans 16 amino acids. CDR3 amino acids: CASRNGGGGYVYGYTF. In DNA, the CDR3 is TGTGCCAGCAGAAACGGGGGCGGGGGGTATGTCTATGGCTACACCTTC.

The chain uses TRBV27 and TRBJ1-1, with D uncertain. Trimming took off 5 bases at V and 6 bases at J, with 16 bases between the two ends. Germline V gene lookup returns CDR1 MNHEY and CDR2 SMNVEV (reference sequence). This CDR3 has 14 amino acids. For the CDR3, the DNA is TGTGCCAGCAGTCCAGGCCTTCCCCACTCTGAAGCTTTCTTT. Translating it yields CASSPGLPHSEAFF.

The V call is TRBV6-6, the J call TRBJ1-6, with 8 nucleotides matching TRBD1. This CDR3 region has 14 residues. With 5 bases clipped from V and 14 bases from J, the junction kept 11 bases outside the gene matches. Germline V gene data show CDR1 as MNHNY and CDR2 as SVGAGI (reference sequence). CDR3 sequence reads: CASSPPGQVSSLHF. CDR3 DNA: TGTGCCAGCAGTCCTCCGGGACAGGTCTCGTCCCTCCACTTT.